This is a list of T cell receptor beta chains from one sample in a study of cytomegalovirus exposure and HLA in healthy donors. Sequencing used immunoSEQ multiplex PCR; TCRdb keeps in-frame clones, though not all of them. The data contain more than 90,000 clones, just over 75% of them singletons. The sequenced material came from PBMCs. The receptors come from a young man in good health and CMV-seronegative. Both conserved end residues are part of each CDR3. D genes are given only for firm matches. The size entry is marked missing in some rows and otherwise reads once, few, many or a size class.

v_call	clone_size	j_call	d_call	cdr3_nt	cdr3_aa
TRBV6-5	.	TRBJ2-1	.	TGTGCCAGCAGTTTCGGACGGACTTACAATGAGCAGTTCTTC	CASSFGRTYNEQFF
TRBV5-8	once	TRBJ2-1	TRBD1	TGTGCCAGCAGCTTGACAGGGGGCTCCTACAATGAGCAGTTCTTC	CASSLTGGSYNEQFF
TRBV9	once	TRBJ2-1	.	TGTGCCAGCAGCGTAGAGGACAACCTCGGCAATGAGCAGTTCTTC	CASSVEDNLGNEQFF
TRBV5-8	.	TRBJ1-5	TRBD1	TGTGCCAGCAGCTTGCAGGGGGCATGGAATCAGCCCCAGCATTTT	CASSLQGAWNQPQHF
TRBV7-9	.	TRBJ2-7	TRBD1	TGTTCCAGCAGCTTAGTATCGGGACAGGGGTTCCACGAGCAGTACTTC	CSSSLVSGQGFHEQYF
TRBV18	.	TRBJ2-6	TRBD2	TGTGCCAGCTCACCATCAAGGACTAGCGGGCCTTTCTTCTCTGGGGCCAACGTCCTGACTTTC	CASSPSRTSGPFFSGANVLTF
TRBV9	.	TRBJ2-1	TRBD2	TGTGCCAGCAGCCCACAAGGACTAGCGGCATACAATGAGCAGTTCTTC	CASSPQGLAAYNEQFF
TRBV5-1	.	TRBJ1-1	.	TGCGCCAGCAGCTTGAAACGTAGCACTGAAGCTTTCTTT	CASSLKRSTEAFF
TRBV5-1	few	TRBJ2-7	.	TGCGCCAGCAGCTTTTCCCCAGTCTACGAGCAGTACTTC	CASSFSPVYEQYF
TRBV7-6	.	TRBJ2-5	.	TGTGCCAGCAGTTTTCGGGGGGATGGGACACAAGAGACCCAGTACTTC	CASSFRGDGTQETQYF
TRBV27	few	TRBJ2-1	.	TGTGCCAGCAGTTTGTCGGCAGGGGTCGATGAGCAGTTCTTC	CASSLSAGVDEQFF
TRBV10-3	.	TRBJ2-3	.	TGTGCCATCAGCTCTAGCTTAATAAGCACAGATACGCAGTATTTT	CAISSSLISTDTQYF
TRBV2	.	TRBJ2-3	.	TGTGCCAGGGACAGTAACACAGATACGCAGTATTTT	CARDSNTDTQYF
TRBV7-7	.	TRBJ2-1	.	TGTGCCAGCAGCCCAACGCTAGTCTCGGACAATGAGCAGTTCTTC	CASSPTLVSDNEQFF
TRBV6-1	.	TRBJ1-2	.	TGTGCCAGCAGTACAGGGTTGGACTATGGCTACACCTTC	CASSTGLDYGYTF
TRBV5-1	.	TRBJ1-1	TRBD1	TGCGCCAGCAGCGACAGACAGGGGTTGGACACTGAAGCTTTCTTT	CASSDRQGLDTEAFF
TRBV5-6	few	TRBJ1-2	.	TGTGCCAGCAGTTGGCTGACGGGGAACTATGGCTACACCTTC	CASSWLTGNYGYTF
TRBV27	.	TRBJ1-4	TRBD1	TGTGCCAGCAGTTTATCGGGCGGACAGGGAAGAGGTGAAAAACTGTTTTTT	CASSLSGGQGRGEKLFF
TRBV2	few	TRBJ1-1	.	TGTGCCAGCAAAGGACGGGGGGACACTGAAGCTTTCTTT	CASKGRGDTEAFF
TRBV6-5	once	TRBJ1-2	TRBD1	TGTGCCAGCAGTGCGCGGGACAGGGGATACGGCTACACCTTC	CASSARDRGYGYTF
TRBV7-2	.	TRBJ1-1	.	TGTGCCAGCAGCTTTTGGGGAGAGCTTGACACTGAAGCTTTCTTT	CASSFWGELDTEAFF
TRBV7-9	once	TRBJ1-3	.	TGTGCCAGCAGCCCGGGGGGGTCCGGAAACACCATATATTTT	CASSPGGSGNTIYF
TRBV10-3	.	TRBJ1-5	.	TGTGCCATCAGTGAGGGGACACATAGCAATCAGCCCCAGCATTTT	CAISEGTHSNQPQHF
TRBV19	.	TRBJ1-1	TRBD1	TGTGCCAGTAGTGCCCGGGACAGAGACTACACTGAAGCTTTCTTT	CASSARDRDYTEAFF
TRBV9	.	TRBJ2-6	TRBD1	TGTGCCAGCAGCGACACGGACAGGACCGAAGGGGTCCTGACTTTC	CASSDTDRTEGVLTF
TRBV5-4	.	TRBJ2-7	TRBD1	TGTGCCAGCAGCTTGGTAGGACAGGGTTTCTACGAGCAGTACTTC	CASSLVGQGFYEQYF
TRBV27	.	TRBJ1-6	TRBD1	TGTGCCAGCAGGGGACAGGGGGCCTATAATTCACCCCTCCACTTT	CASRGQGAYNSPLHF
TRBV5-1	.	TRBJ2-3	TRBD2	TGCGCCAGCAGCAAGTACCGGGGGGGCATTACAGATACGCAGTATTTT	CASSKYRGGITDTQYF
TRBV7-3	.	TRBJ2-1	TRBD1	TGTGCCAGCAGCCCCACCGGGACAGGGGGCAATGAGCAGTTCTTC	CASSPTGTGGNEQFF